Below are 22 T cell receptor beta chains sequenced from a single sample in a study of blood T cell repertoires in COVID-19. The data were produced by immunoSEQ multiplex PCR, yet TCRdb's version contains in-frame clones alone and is incomplete. The sample holds about 140,000 clones; 78% are singletons and the top ten take roughly 11%. The sequenced sample consisted of peripheral blood. These receptors were taken from a man aged 60-69 years who had recovered from COVID-19.

The V and J genes are TRBV6-5 and TRBJ1-5, with D hard to call. The CDR3 contains 15 residues. The V gene lost 2 bases and the J gene lost 4 bases, with 12 bases spanning the gap. Germline loops: CDR1 MNHEY, CDR2 SVGAGI. This CDR3 reads CASSYDGSVNQPQHF. DNA of the CDR3: TGTGCCAGCAGTTACGACGGAAGCGTAAATCAGCCCCAGCATTTT.

The chain uses TRBV30 and TRBJ1-1, with 7 bases aligning to TRBD1. V dropped 5 bases and J dropped 0; count of bases not matched to a gene: 3. The CDR3 has 13 residues. Germline V CDR1 and CDR2: GTSNPN, SVGIG (reference sequence). CDR3 residues: CAWGTGVNTEAFF. CDR3 bases: TGTGCCTGGGGTACAGGGGTGAACACTGAAGCTTTCTTT.

This sequence joins TRBV7-2 and TRBJ2-3, with 8 bases aligning to TRBD1. The CDR3 runs to 14 residues. Germline CDR1 and CDR2: SGHTA and FQGNSA. The V gene end was trimmed by 5 bases and the J gene end by 6 bases; junction bases not matched to a gene: 7. In nucleotides, the CDR3 is TGTGCCAGCAGCCCTGGGGACAGGCCCGATACGCAGTATTTT. It is translated as CASSPGDRPDTQYF.

The chain joins TRBV9 to TRBJ1-2; 8 bases match TRBD1. The V and J ends lost 3 bases and 4 bases, in that order; junction bases with no gene match: 11. CDR3 length: 16 amino acids. Germline V CDR1 and CDR2: SGDLS, YYNGEE. CDR3 protein: CASSANRDRSSYGYTF. As DNA, the CDR3 is TGTGCCAGCAGCGCGAACCGGGACAGGTCGTCCTATGGCTACACCTTC.

The rearrangement uses TRBV6-6 and TRBJ2-1, with TRBD2 identical over 7 bases. In germline, CDR1 is MNHNY, CDR2 SVGAGI (reference sequence). There are 10 residues in the CDR3. V was clipped by 8 bases and J by 8 bases; unmatched bases: 0. The CDR3 region is CASGGDEQFF. CDR3 nucleotides: TGTGCCAGCGGGGGGGATGAGCAGTTCTTC.

The gene calls are TRBV30 and TRBJ2-5; D gene uncertain. Germline lookup yields CDR1 GTSNPN and CDR2 SVGIG (reference sequence). V dropped 2 bases and J dropped 3 bases, with 7 bases sitting between them. The CDR3 is made up of 12 amino acids. The CDR3 is CAWSPSEETQYF. The CDR3 DNA reads as TGTGCCTGGAGTCCCAGCGAAGAGACCCAGTACTTC.

J is TRBJ1-1 and V is TRBV29-1; the match to TRBD1 covers 8 bases. In germline, CDR1 is SQVTM, CDR2 ANQGSEA. There are 12 residues in the CDR3. The V segment lost 4 bases and the J segment 4 bases; nucleotides outside the gene matches: 2. The CDR3 nucleotides are TGCAGCGTTGTTGGACAGGGCACTGAAGCTTTCTTT. Translating it yields CSVVGQGTEAFF.

The genes are TRBV6-6 and TRBJ2-7; 7 bases map to TRBD1. Germline CDR1 is MNHNY and CDR2 is SVGAGI (reference sequence). Trimming took 1 base from V and 6 from J; bases not matched to a gene: 6. This CDR3 is built from 14 residues. The CDR3 protein is CASSYYRGGLEQYF. DNA of the CDR3: TGTGCCAGCAGTTACTACAGGGGTGGGCTCGAGCAGTACTTC.

The V gene is TRBV24-1, the J gene TRBJ1-2; 9 positions match TRBD1. This CDR3 region has 15 residues. V lost 4 bases and J lost 4; bases outside the gene matches: 6. Germline CDR1 reads KGHDR; CDR2 reads SFDVKD. The CDR3 region is CATSDTTGGSYGYTF. The CDR3 coding sequence is TGTGCCACCAGTGACACCACAGGGGGCAGCTATGGCTACACCTTC.

The chain combines TRBV3-1 (or the pseudogene TRBV3-2) with TRBJ1-1; D not certain. The CDR3 runs to 11 residues. Germline CDR1 and CDR2: LGHDT and YNNKEL (reference sequence). Between the trimmed V and J ends, which lost 4 bases and 10 bases, there was a span of 10 bases. The CDR3 coding sequence is TGTGCCAGCAGCCGCGGCCGGGGAGCTTTCTTT. Its protein product is CASSRGRGAFF.

V is TRBV28 and J is TRBJ1-2; TRBD1 agrees at 7 bases. The CDR3 runs 14 residues. Germline trimming cut 3 bases from V and 7 bases from J; bases unmatched to any gene: 8. Germline CDR1 and CDR2: MDHEN and SYDVKM. The CDR3 DNA sequence: TGTGCCAGCAGTTTGAGACAGGGATCTTCTGGCTACACCTTC. It specifies CASSLRQGSSGYTF.

The CDR3 protein is CASSLDWREFNNEQFF. Written as DNA, the CDR3 is TGCGCCAGCAGCTTGGATTGGCGGGAGTTTAACAATGAGCAGTTCTTC. V is TRBV5-1 and J is TRBJ2-1, with 7 bases matching TRBD2. CDR3 length: 16 residues. V was pared by 0 bases and J by 5 bases, with 8 bases of the junction left unmatched. Germline V gene sequence: CDR1 SGHRS, CDR2 YFSETQ.

This clone was observed a handful of times. The chain links TRBV6-6 to TRBJ2-1; 7 bases align to TRBD1. Germline CDR1 MNHNY, CDR2 SVGAGI (reference sequence). This CDR3 spans 16 amino acids. With 2 bases clipped from V and 0 bases from J, the junction kept 4 bases outside the gene matches. The CDR3 DNA reads as TGTGCCAGCAGTTACGCAGGGGGAAGCTCCTACAATGAGCAGTTCTTC. Residues: CASSYAGGSSYNEQFF.

This clone was seen many times. The chain is built from TRBV29-1 and TRBJ2-5, with TRBD2 as a possible D gene (6 bases). CDR3 length: 11 residues. V was shortened by 6 bases and J by 3 bases, with 8 bases between the two germline ends. Looked up from germline, CDR1 is SQVTM and CDR2 is ANQGSEA. CDR3 loop: CSVGGEETQYF. In DNA form, the CDR3 reads TGCAGCGTCGGAGGGGAAGAGACCCAGTACTTC.

The CDR3 DNA follows: TGTGCCAGTAGTATCGACGGGAGGCTGGAGACCCAGTACTTC. It encodes CASSIDGRLETQYF. The gene calls are TRBV19 and TRBJ2-5, with TRBD2 matching over 7 bases. CDR3 length equals 14 residues. V gave up 3 bases and J gave up 5 bases; unmatched junction bases: 6. Germline V CDR1 and CDR2: LNHDA, SQIVND (reference sequence).

The DNA of the CDR3 is TGTGCCAGCAGCCCTACCGGGACTCAGAACACTGAAGCTTTCTTT. It specifies CASSPTGTQNTEAFF. The chain has TRBV28 and TRBJ1-1; a weak D match, TRBD1 (5 bases). Germline loops: CDR1 MDHEN, CDR2 SYDVKM. CDR3 length equals 15 residues. V lost 6 bases to trimming and J lost 1 base, with 15 bases between them. Full variable domain (missing parts from reference TRBV28 and TRBJ1-1): DVKVTQSSRYLVKRTGEKVFLECVQDMDHENMFWYRQDPGLGLRLIYFSYDVKMKEKGDIPEGYSVSREKKERFSLILESASTNQTSMYLCASSPTGTQNTEAFFGQGTRLTVV.

The chain has TRBV10-3 and TRBJ1-2, with D possibly matching TRBD1 (6 bases). Germline-derived CDR1 and CDR2 are ENHRY and SYGVKD. The CDR3 loop spans 13 amino acids. V dropped 3 bases and J dropped 1 base, with 6 bases sitting between them. For the CDR3, the DNA is TGTGCCATCAGTGACAGGGGTAACTATGGCTACACCTTC. Its protein is CAISDRGNYGYTF.

This chain joins TRBV11-2 and TRBJ2-7, with D possibly TRBD1 on 5 matching bases. CDR3 length equals 13 residues. V was clipped by 2 bases and J by 5 bases, with 10 bases between them. Germline V gene data show CDR1 as SGHAT and CDR2 as FQNNGV. CDR3 nucleotides: TGTGCCAGCAGCTTACCAGGGTCCCACGAGCAGTACTTC. As protein: CASSLPGSHEQYF.

The chain joins TRBV5-4 to TRBJ1-6; D not resolved. Germline values: CDR1 SGHNT, CDR2 YYREEE (reference sequence). This CDR3 has 16 residues. V lost 0 bases, J lost 6 bases, and 13 bases lay in between. The CDR3 spells CASSLGPDTGNSPLHF. The CDR3 DNA reads as TGTGCCAGCAGCTTGGGTCCCGACACCGGTAATTCACCCCTCCACTTT.

The V gene is TRBV6-2 or TRBV6-3, the J gene TRBJ2-5; 9 bases are a match to TRBD2. Trimming took 6 bases from V and 5 from J; bases not matched to a gene: 22. The CDR3 is 19 amino acids. Germline lookup yields CDR1 MNHEY and CDR2 SVGEGT. The chain's CDR3 is CASSRGLGVAGEVVETQYF. CDR3 DNA sequence: TGTGCCAGCAGCCGCGGTTTGGGGGTAGCGGGAGAGGTGGTCGAGACCCAGTACTTC.

The V call is TRBV9, the J call TRBJ2-1; D uncertain. The CDR3 sequence is 13 residues long. The germline V and J ends were trimmed by 0 bases and 6 bases, with 7 bases remaining between them. Per germline, CDR1 SGDLS and CDR2 YYNGEE. CDR3 coding DNA: TGTGCCAGCAGCGTAGTATCGGGCAATGAGCAGTTCTTC. It encodes CASSVVSGNEQFF.

The genes are TRBV7-2 and TRBJ1-2; D is undetermined. The V and J ends lost 5 bases and 5 bases respectively, with 18 bases between them. This CDR3 contains 15 residues. Germline CDR1 SGHTA, CDR2 FQGNSA. The CDR3 DNA reads as TGTGCCAGCAGCCCCCGCGGAGGGCCACCGTATGGCTACACCTTC. Translating it yields CASSPRGGPPYGYTF. Combining the CDR3 with reference TRBV7-2 and TRBJ1-2 gives the whole variable domain GAGVSQSPSNKVTEKGKDVELRCDPISGHTALYWYRQSLGQGLEFLIYFQGNSAPDKSGLPSDRFSAERTGGSVSTLTIQRTQQEDSAVYLCASSPRGGPPYGYTFGSGTRLTVV.